Detailed here is one T cell receptor (beta chain). The data were obtained in a study of blood T cell repertoires in COVID-19. Sequenced by immunoSEQ multiplex PCR; TCRdb stores in-frame clones only, minus some. The repertoire holds about 76,000 clones, with about 88% as singletons. The CDR3 runs 13 residues. Germline V lookup: CDR1 MNHEY, CDR2 SMNVEV (reference sequence). The V end was cut by 5 bases, the J end by 3 bases, with 8 bases between. The sequenced material came from peripheral blood. The genes are TRBV27 and TRBJ1-5; a weak D match, TRBD1 (5 bases). The origin of this receptor is a man in his forties or fifties with acute or convalescent COVID-19. The CDR3 loop reads CASSGHDNQPQHF. DNA for the CDR3: TGTGCCAGCAGTGGACATGACAATCAGCCCCAGCATTTT.